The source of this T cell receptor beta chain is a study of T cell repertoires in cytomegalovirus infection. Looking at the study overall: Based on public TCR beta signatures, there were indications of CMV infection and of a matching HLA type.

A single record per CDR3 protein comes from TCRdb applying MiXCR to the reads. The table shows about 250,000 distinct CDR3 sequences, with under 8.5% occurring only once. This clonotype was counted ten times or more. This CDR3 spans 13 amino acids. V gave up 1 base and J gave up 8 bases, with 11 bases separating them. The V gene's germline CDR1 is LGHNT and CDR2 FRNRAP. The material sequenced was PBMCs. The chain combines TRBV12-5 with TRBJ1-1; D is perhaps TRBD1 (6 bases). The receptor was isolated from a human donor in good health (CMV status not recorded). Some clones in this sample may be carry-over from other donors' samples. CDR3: CASGLEQGTEAFF. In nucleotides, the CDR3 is TGTGCTAGTGGTTTGGAGCAGGGGACCGAAGCTTTCTTT.